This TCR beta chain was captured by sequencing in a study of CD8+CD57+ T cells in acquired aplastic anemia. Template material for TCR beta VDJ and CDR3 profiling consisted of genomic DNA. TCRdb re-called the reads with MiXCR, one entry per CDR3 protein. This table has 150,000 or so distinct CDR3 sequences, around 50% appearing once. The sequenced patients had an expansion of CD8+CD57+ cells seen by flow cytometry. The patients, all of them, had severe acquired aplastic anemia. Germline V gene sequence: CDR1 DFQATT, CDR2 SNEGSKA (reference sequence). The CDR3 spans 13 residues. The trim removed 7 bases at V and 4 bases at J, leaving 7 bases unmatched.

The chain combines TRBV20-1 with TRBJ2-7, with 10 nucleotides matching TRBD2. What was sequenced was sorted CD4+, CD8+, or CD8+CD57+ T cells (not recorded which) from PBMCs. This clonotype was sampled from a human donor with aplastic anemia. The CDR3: CSGIAGGGYEQYF. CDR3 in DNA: TGCAGTGGCATAGCGGGGGGCGGGTACGAGCAGTACTTC.